The T cell receptor beta chain under discussion was sequenced for a study of neurological immune-mediated disorders (dated by TCRdb to between 2017 and 2020). General notes on the study: Among the roughly 34 multiple sclerosis patients, relapsing-remitting MS was present in roughly 30 and secondary progressive MS was present in 3. Peripheral blood TCR-beta repertoires from HTLV-I-associated myelopathy (HAM/TSP) patients, multiple sclerosis patients and healthy controls were compared by UMI-based sequencing. The approximately 100 TCR-beta libraries included longitudinal samples, technical triplicates and paired sorted CD4+ and CD8+ T-cell subsets alongside PBMC samples. Longitudinal HAM/TSP and healthy donors were sampled at 3 time-points each (about 3-40 month intervals). Of the approximately 66 subjects in the cohort, about 14 were HAM/TSP patients, some 35 were multiple sclerosis patients, and approximately 20 were healthy controls. Points the paper makes about the study in general: In phylogenetic analysis, the repertoires of 18 of 34 MS patients grouped into a cluster of related CDR3 sequences, which suggests a possible signature at the repertoire level. No identical CDR3 amino acid sequences were found to be shared among expanded clones across subjects, suggesting that TCR-beta repertoires were private in all groups. The highest TCR clonal expansion was observed in HAM/TSP patients, whereas the lowest was observed in MS patients, even when compared with healthy controls. No clinical or MRI features were associated with the MS cluster, and the authors said that larger cohorts are needed.

Taken from cysteine to phenylalanine, the CDR3 has 17 residues. Just CDR3 DNA is preserved here, 51 bases in frame from base 1. CDR1 and CDR2 are read off the germline V gene (reference sequence) as LGHDT and YNNKEL. The V end gives up 2 bases and the J end 0 bases, leaving 5 bases in the junction not matched to a gene. This clonotype was seen at least ten times. Its antigen is currently not known. Base qualities are not recorded, but no much larger clone differs from it by a single base. The time point label here, explained by the study, means: longitudinal time-point 3. For the unsorted PBMC libraries, 2 million PBMCs were stored in RNAlater at -80 degrees C until RNA extraction and were used to generate the libraries. Multiple sclerosis patients were enrolled in a US clinical protocol under which disease progression was evaluated by magnetic resonance imaging. Peripheral blood underwent Ficoll-Hypaque density gradient centrifugation to isolate PBMCs, which were then cryopreserved in liquid nitrogen.

cDNA was synthesized by template-switch 5'RACE using a primer with a 10-nucleotide random unique molecular identifier that tagged each TCR transcript. Every sequencing run yielded over 170 million TCR-beta sequences covering 15-18 subjects. The RNeasy kit was used for extraction of total RNA. The KAPA Real-time Library Amplification kit was used to amplify TCR-beta VDJ regions with primers for the TCR constant region and the 5'RACE anchor. Sample indexes and Illumina adaptors were added in a first PCR, and a second PCR then increased library yield. After Ampure bead purification, the roughly 650 bp TCR product was size-selected on a 2% E-gel SizeSelection system. Before pooling, library quality was checked on a Bioanalyzer, concentration was measured with Qubit, and libraries were quantified with the Kapa Library Quantification kit. An Illumina HiSeq 2500 was used to sequence the libraries paired-end at 2 x 150 bp. To increase sequence diversity, roughly 23-30% phiX was spiked into each library pool. In the source study's methods: Quality-filtered reads were processed with the UMI-based MiGEC pipeline, which removed over 80% of raw TCR sequences during error correction. VDJ genes were aligned to IMGT germline references, and each clonotype was defined by a unique CDR3 amino acid sequence together with V-J genes. Clonal expansion, Shannon diversity and CDR3 relatedness (CalcPairwiseDistances, ClusterSamples) were evaluated with VDJtools, and phylogenetic trees were built with CLCbio workbench. A clone was classed as expanded if it had 8 or more unique UMIs, a cutoff based on coefficient-of-variation modelling across technical triplicates. TCRdb's own reprocessing of the public reads used fastp at Q25 and MiXCR and kept productive beta chains. Rows matching on CDR3 protein sequence are summarized as one entry with the most common DNA and genes. Clone size and V and J calls follow TCRdb, not the original study. For this sample there are approximately 89,000 distinct CDR3 sequences; about 4.5% appear just once. The biggest ten clones account for 4.5% to 6% of the sample.

The sequence links TRBV3-1 to TRBJ2-1, with 9 central nucleotides matching TRBD2. Sample: PBMCs. The receptor was isolated from a woman aged 60-75 years with multiple sclerosis. The nucleotides read TGTGCCAGCAGCCAATTTGCGGGGGGGAGCTCCTACAATGAGCAGTTCTTC. It is translated as CASSQFAGGSSYNEQFF.